The source of this TCR beta chain is a study of OX40 agonist ivuxolimab in advanced cancers. The overall study: Patients got intravenous ivuxolimab at 0.01 to 10 mg/kg every 2 weeks. Patients receiving dose escalation had hepatocellular carcinoma, melanoma, renal cell or head and neck cancer. The dose-escalation cohort was over 65% male, with a mean age of around 60 years, ranging roughly 20 to 80.

The CDR3 consists of 12 residues. The V gene lost 1 base and the J gene lost 4 bases, with 3 bases spanning the gap. Germline CDR1 reads SGHDT; CDR2 reads YYEEEE. Clones were sequenced by immunoSEQ multiplex PCR, and TCRdb holds only the in-frame ones, with some missing. The sample yields about 25,000 clones, around 79% seen once. This chain uses TRBV5-6 with TRBJ2-1, with no clear D. This sequence was found in an adult with an advanced solid tumor such as melanoma, head and neck, liver or kidney cancer. Sample: CD4+ or CD8+ T cells sorted from blood, taken in a trial of the OX40 agonist ivuxolimab. The DNA of the CDR3 is TGTGCCAGCAGCTTGCGGTACAATGAGCAGTTCTTC. It encodes CASSLRYNEQFF.